The source of this T cell receptor beta chain is a study of T cell responses to AZD1222 COVID-19 vaccine. Study-level information: Some second doses came at about 4 weeks and others at about 12 weeks; these were pooled.

The protocol was immunoSEQ multiplex PCR, while the TCRdb copy is restricted to in-frame clones and leaves out a portion. This sample carries 150,000 or so clones, about 90% of them seen once, and the ten largest clones take roughly 5.6%. This CDR3 comprises 16 residues. Per the germline V gene, CDR1 is MNHNY and CDR2 is SVGAGI (reference sequence). Trimming left V 4 bases short and J 5 bases short, with 18 bases between. The input for sequencing was peripheral blood, taken on day 0 of AZD1222 vaccination. The rearrangement joins TRBV6-6 to TRBJ2-1; tentatively, D is TRBD2 (5 bases). The sequence came from an adult in good health. CDR3 region: CASSSTDRDLNNEQFF. In nucleotides, the CDR3 is TGTGCCAGCAGTTCTACGGACCGGGATCTTAACAATGAGCAGTTCTTC.